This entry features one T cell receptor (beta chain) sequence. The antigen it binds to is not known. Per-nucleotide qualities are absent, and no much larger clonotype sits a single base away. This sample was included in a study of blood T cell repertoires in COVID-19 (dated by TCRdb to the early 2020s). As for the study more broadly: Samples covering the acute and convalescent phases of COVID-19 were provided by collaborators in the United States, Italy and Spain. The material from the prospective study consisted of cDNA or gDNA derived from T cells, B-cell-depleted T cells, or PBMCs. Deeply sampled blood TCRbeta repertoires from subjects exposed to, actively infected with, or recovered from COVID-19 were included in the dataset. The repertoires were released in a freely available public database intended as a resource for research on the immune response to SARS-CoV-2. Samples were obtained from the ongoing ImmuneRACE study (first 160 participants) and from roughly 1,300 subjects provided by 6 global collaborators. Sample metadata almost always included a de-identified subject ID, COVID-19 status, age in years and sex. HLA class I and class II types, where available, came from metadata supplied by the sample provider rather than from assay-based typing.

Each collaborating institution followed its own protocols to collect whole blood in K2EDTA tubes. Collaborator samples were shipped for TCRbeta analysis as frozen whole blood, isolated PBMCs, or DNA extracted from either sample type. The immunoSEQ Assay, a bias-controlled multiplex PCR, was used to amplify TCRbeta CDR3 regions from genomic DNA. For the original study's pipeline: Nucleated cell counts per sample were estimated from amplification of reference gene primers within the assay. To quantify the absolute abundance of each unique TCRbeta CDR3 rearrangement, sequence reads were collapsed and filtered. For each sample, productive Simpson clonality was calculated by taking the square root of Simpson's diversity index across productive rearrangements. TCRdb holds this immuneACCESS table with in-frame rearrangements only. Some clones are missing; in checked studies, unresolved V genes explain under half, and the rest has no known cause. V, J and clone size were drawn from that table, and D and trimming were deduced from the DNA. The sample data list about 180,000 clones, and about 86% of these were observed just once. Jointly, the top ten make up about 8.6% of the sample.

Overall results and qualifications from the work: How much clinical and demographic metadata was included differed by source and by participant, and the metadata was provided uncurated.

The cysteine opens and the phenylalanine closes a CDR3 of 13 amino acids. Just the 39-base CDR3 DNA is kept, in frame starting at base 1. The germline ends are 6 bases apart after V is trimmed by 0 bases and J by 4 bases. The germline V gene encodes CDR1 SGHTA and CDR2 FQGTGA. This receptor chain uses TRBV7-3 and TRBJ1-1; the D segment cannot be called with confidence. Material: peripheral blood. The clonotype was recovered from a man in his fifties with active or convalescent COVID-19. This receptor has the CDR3 CASSLTTGTEAFF. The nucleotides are TGTGCCAGCAGCTTAACGACGGGCACTGAAGCTTTCTTT.